Included here is one T cell receptor (beta chain) sequence, with context. These data are taken from a study of blood T cell repertoires in COVID-19. Germline V lookup: CDR1 KGHDR, CDR2 SFDVKD. J lost 3 bases, V lost 1 base, and 2 bases had no gene match. This CDR3 has 15 amino acids. Repertoires were generated with immunoSEQ multiplex PCR, while TCRdb's copy carries only in-frame clones and drops some. Counted here are roughly 160,000 clones, around 90% occurring once; the ten biggest clones make up roughly 2%. The sequencing input was peripheral blood. The receptor comes from a man aged 50 or older who had recovered from COVID-19. The J gene is TRBJ2-3, the V gene TRBV24-1; 8 bases align to TRBD1. CDR3 loop: CATSDFRDRTDTQYF. The CDR3 coding sequence is TGTGCCACCAGTGATTTTAGGGACAGGACAGATACGCAGTATTTT.